Below, 31 T cell receptor beta chains from the same sample are listed, as sequenced in a study of memory CD4+ T cells and cytomegalovirus serostatus. Assay used: immunoSEQ multiplex PCR; TCRdb lists only in-frame clones, some missing. The table includes tens of thousands of clones, 82% detected once. The sort gate was single viable CD3+CD4+CD8-CD45RO+ cells for memory CD4+ T cells. The sample was memory CD4+ T cells from blood. Receptors originate from an adult in good health and CMV-seronegative.

The chain has TRBV5-8 and TRBJ2-1, with D unclear. Germline CDR1 is SGHTS and CDR2 is YDEGEE. The germline V and J ends were trimmed by 4 bases and 10 bases, with 9 bases remaining between them. The CDR3 spans 11 residues. CDR3 loop: CASSPLREQFF. The CDR3 DNA reads as TGTGCCAGCAGCCCCTTGAGGGAGCAGTTCTTC.

This chain links TRBV19 with TRBJ2-1, with 8 bases that match TRBD2. J was trimmed by 4 bases and V by 7 bases; bases with no gene match: 18. CDR1 LNHDA and CDR2 SQIVND come from the germline V gene (reference sequence). This CDR3 comprises 18 residues. CDR3 bases: TGTGCCAGTAAGCTCGGGGGGGTCGGTGCGTCGGATTACAATGAGCAGTTCTTC. It yields the protein CASKLGGVGASDYNEQFF.

The genes are TRBV5-6 and TRBJ2-5; 8 nucleotides line up with TRBD2. This CDR3 contains 16 residues. The junction had 8 bases not matched to a gene; V was cut back by 4 bases and J by 0 bases. Germline-derived CDR1 and CDR2 are SGHDT and YYEEEE. CDR3 loop: CASSLLAGGNQETQYF. As DNA, the CDR3 is TGTGCCAGCAGCCTCTTGGCGGGAGGCAACCAAGAGACCCAGTACTTC. Combining the CDR3 with reference TRBV5-6 and TRBJ2-5 gives the whole variable domain DAGVTQSPTHLIKTRGQQVTLRCSPKSGHDTVSWYQQALGQGPQFIFQYYEEEERQRGNFPDRFSGHQFPNYSSELNVNALLLGDSALYLCASSLLAGGNQETQYFGPGTRLLVL.

The chain couples TRBV6-5 to TRBJ1-1, with TRBD1 as a possible D gene (6 bases). Trimming cost V 7 bases and J 0 bases, with 15 bases left between them. There are 15 residues in the CDR3. Germline assignment: CDR1 MNHEY and CDR2 SVGAGI. For the CDR3, the DNA is TGTGCCAGCATCCCAGAAGGGACAATGAACACTGAAGCTTTCTTT. Translated, it gives CASIPEGTMNTEAFF.

The chain recombines TRBV7-2 with TRBJ1-5, with D uncertain. CDR1 is SGHTA, CDR2 FQGNSA, per germline. The CDR3 is made up of 14 amino acids. V was cut by 4 bases and J by 9 bases, with 16 bases left in between. In DNA, the CDR3 is TGTGCCAGCAGCTCCGGCACCCGACGGGGGCCCCAGCATTTT. Its protein product is CASSSGTRRGPQHF.

CDR3 in amino acids: CASSLVGGDEQFF. The CDR3 region has the DNA TGTGCCAGCAGCTTAGTTGGGGGAGATGAGCAGTTCTTC. The chain recombines TRBV11-3 with TRBJ2-1; D tentatively fits TRBD1 or TRBD2 (5 bases each). CDR3 length: 13 amino acids. V lost 1 base and J 8 bases, leaving 9 bases between the germline ends. CDR1 and CDR2 (germline): SGHNT, YENEEA.

The genes are TRBV19 and TRBJ2-5; no reliable D call. The J call may be mistaken, given a closer DNA end match to TRBJ2-7. This CDR3 has 14 residues. From germline, CDR1 is LNHDA and CDR2 SQIVND (reference sequence). CDR3 bases: TGTGCCAGTAGTATATCTGGCGGAACCTACGAGCAGTACTTC. This translates into CASSISGGTYEQYF.

This chain uses TRBV6-5 with TRBJ1-2, with 8 bases that match TRBD1. The CDR3 has 13 residues. CDR1 and CDR2 from the germline V gene are MNHEY and SVGAGI. After removal of 5 bases from V and 4 bases from J, the junction contained 3 bases not matched to a gene. As DNA, the CDR3 is TGTGCCAGCAGTATCGGGACAGGCTATGGCTACACCTTC. Protein product: CASSIGTGYGYTF.

The chain carries TRBV27 and TRBJ1-3; D perhaps matches TRBD1 (5 bases). Trimming left V 0 bases short and J 1 base short, with 10 bases between. CDR3 length equals 16 residues. Germline V gives CDR1 MNHEY, CDR2 SMNVEV (reference sequence). DNA of the CDR3: TGTGCCAGCAGTTTATCATGGGGGATTTCTGGAAACACCATATATTTT. Translation: CASSLSWGISGNTIYF.

CDR3 protein: CASSLRRQDSQPQHF. CDR3 nucleotide sequence: TGTGCCAGCAGTTTGAGGAGACAGGACTCCCAGCCCCAGCATTTT. The gene calls are TRBV28 and TRBJ1-5, with D maybe TRBD1 (6 bases). Germline CDR1 MDHEN, CDR2 SYDVKM. This CDR3 contains 15 residues. V gave up 3 bases and J gave up 7 bases, with 16 bases separating them.

The J gene is TRBJ2-2, the V gene TRBV11-3; 12 nucleotides align to TRBD2. CDR1 and CDR2 (germline): SGHNT, YENEEA. The CDR3 loop spans 17 amino acids. J gave up 5 bases and V 4 bases, and 8 bases lay outside the gene matches. This chain's CDR3 is CASSSRWTSGTTGELFF. CDR3 sequence (DNA): TGTGCCAGCAGCTCTCGATGGACTAGCGGGACGACCGGGGAGCTGTTTTTT.

This clone was seen only once. The J gene is TRBJ1-5, the V gene TRBV11-3, with TRBD1 matching 10 bases. The V gene's germline CDR1 is SGHNT and CDR2 YENEEA. Trimming at V came to 5 bases and at J to 6 bases, leaving 10 bases not matched to a gene. The CDR3 is 16 amino acids. The CDR3 protein is CASSRWRTGGCQPQHF. The DNA for the CDR3 is TGTGCCAGCAGCCGTTGGCGGACAGGGGGTTGTCAGCCCCAGCATTTT.

In this sample, this clone turned up once. J is TRBJ1-4 and V is TRBV6-4, with D uncertain. Germline CDR1 MRHNA, CDR2 SNTAGT. This CDR3 contains 11 residues. The V end was cut by 7 bases, the J end by 6 bases, with 6 bases between. The CDR3 spells CASTIDEKLFF. CDR3 DNA: TGTGCCAGCACCATCGATGAAAAACTGTTTTTT.

The V and J genes are TRBV5-1 and TRBJ1-1; no clear D. Germline lookup yields CDR1 SGHRS and CDR2 YFSETQ. V lost 4 bases and J 6 bases, leaving 19 bases between the germline ends. This CDR3 is built from 15 residues. The CDR3 is CASSLPPLGGAEAFF. The CDR3 region has the DNA TGCGCCAGCAGCCTACCCCCATTGGGTGGGGCTGAAGCTTTCTTT.

The chain carries TRBV7-3 and TRBJ2-7; 8 bases match TRBD1. V was pared by 2 bases and J by 2 bases, with 2 bases of the junction left unmatched. Germline loops: CDR1 SGHTA, CDR2 FQGTGA. CDR3 length: 14 amino acids. CDR3 protein: CASSLGTGPYEQYF. The CDR3 DNA reads as TGTGCCAGCAGCTTAGGGACAGGACCCTACGAGCAGTACTTC.

The rearrangement links TRBV4-1 to TRBJ2-7, with a weak D call TRBD2 (6 bases). Trimming cost V 1 base and J 0 bases, with 13 bases left between them. Germline V gene data show CDR1 as MGHRA and CDR2 as YSYEKL. This CDR3 contains 16 residues. DNA of the CDR3: TGCGCCAGCAGCCAAGGGGGGGTAGTCCGCTCCTACGAGCAGTACTTC. Amino acid sequence: CASSQGGVVRSYEQYF.

As concerns this clone: This CDR3 is also generated by other DNA sequences in the sample. The CDR3 DNA is TGTGCCAGCAGCCCCCGGAGGGGCGGCAATGAGCAGTTCTTC. Amino acids: CASSPRRGGNEQFF. The chain joins TRBV27 to TRBJ2-1; weak D call: TRBD2 (6 bases). Germline V gene lookup returns CDR1 MNHEY and CDR2 SMNVEV (reference sequence). The CDR3 sequence is 14 residues long. Trimming shortened V by 6 bases and J by 6 bases, and 15 bases separated the two germline ends.

This chain uses TRBV5-6 with TRBJ1-2; maybe TRBD1 (5 bases). V was clipped by 3 bases and J by 6 bases, with 18 bases between them. This CDR3 comprises 15 residues. Per the germline V gene, CDR1 is SGHDT and CDR2 is YYEEEE. This CDR3 reads CASSYMGRDAHGYTF. The CDR3, as DNA: TGTGCCAGCAGCTATATGGGTAGGGACGCCCATGGCTACACCTTC.

The chain has TRBV6-1 and TRBJ2-5; D remains ambiguous. Germline loops: CDR1 MNHNS, CDR2 SASEGT. This CDR3 is built from 12 residues. V gave up 3 bases and J gave up 5 bases, with 7 bases separating them. Here the CDR3 DNA reads TGTGCCAGCAGTGAGGGTGGCGAGACCCAGTACTTC. This gives the protein CASSEGGETQYF.

J is TRBJ1-6 and V is TRBV5-1, with 9 bases aligning to TRBD1. Germline CDR1 reads SGHRS; CDR2 reads YFSETQ. Trimming at V came to 1 base and at J to 9 bases, leaving 5 bases not matched to a gene. This CDR3 is built from 15 residues. The CDR3 sequence is CASSLMGQGTSPLHF. The CDR3 coding sequence is TGCGCCAGCAGCTTGATGGGACAGGGTACTTCACCCCTCCACTTT.

The chain combines TRBV5-1 with TRBJ2-1; D might be TRBD2 (5 bases). CDR3 size: 14 residues. The V gene lost 8 bases and the J gene lost 2 bases, with 14 bases spanning the gap. CDR1 and CDR2 (germline): SGHRS, YFSETQ. The CDR3 DNA reads as TGCGCCAGTGCGGGCGGCGGAGCCTACAATGAGCAGTTCTTC. Translating gives CASAGGGAYNEQFF.

J is TRBJ2-4 and V is TRBV4-1; 10 bases map to TRBD2. Trimming at V came to 0 bases and at J to 7 bases, leaving 6 bases not matched to a gene. In germline, CDR1 is MGHRA, CDR2 YSYEKL. This CDR3 region has 16 residues. The CDR3 coding sequence is TGCGCCAGCAGCCAAGATACAGCGGGAGGGAGGAACATTCAGTACTTC. It codes for CASSQDTAGGRNIQYF.

This sequence joins TRBV15 and TRBJ2-3; perhaps TRBD2 as D (5 bases). The germline CDR1 and CDR2 sequences are LNHNV and YYDKDF (reference sequence). Trimming cost V 0 bases and J 2 bases, with 12 bases left between them. This CDR3 has 16 amino acids. CDR3 sequence: CATSRDERRLTDTQYF. The CDR3 DNA follows: TGTGCCACCAGCAGAGATGAGCGGCGCCTCACAGATACGCAGTATTTT.

This clone has just one count. The V gene is TRBV5-8, the J gene TRBJ2-5; 10 positions agree with TRBD1. The V segment lost 2 bases and the J segment 2 bases; nucleotides outside the gene matches: 6. CDR1 and CDR2 from the germline V gene are SGHTS and YDEGEE. This CDR3 spans 16 amino acids. Here the CDR3 reads CASSLGDRGRQETQYF. Here the CDR3 DNA reads TGTGCCAGCAGCTTAGGGGACAGGGGAAGACAAGAGACCCAGTACTTC.

V gene TRBV7-2 combines with J gene TRBJ2-6; D unclear. V dropped 4 bases and J dropped 4 bases, with 14 bases sitting between them. This CDR3 region has 16 residues. Germline CDR1 SGHTA, CDR2 FQGNSA. CDR3 loop: CASSSPGVSGANVLTF. CDR3 DNA: TGTGCCAGCAGCTCCCCTGGGGTCTCAGGGGCCAACGTCCTGACTTTC.

The V and J genes are TRBV7-2 and TRBJ2-1; 9 bases align to TRBD2. Trimming took 3 bases from V and 7 from J; bases not matched to a gene: 7. This CDR3 is built from 15 residues. The germline gives CDR1 SGHTA, CDR2 FQGNSA. The chain's CDR3 is CASSLEGGRGNEQFF. CDR3 DNA: TGTGCCAGCAGCTTGGAGGGCGGGAGGGGGAATGAGCAGTTCTTC.

V usage is TRBV7-6 and J usage is TRBJ1-4; 8 bases match TRBD1. The V segment lost 5 bases and the J segment 0 bases; nucleotides outside the gene matches: 5. The CDR3 is 16 residues long. Per the germline V gene, CDR1 is SGHVS and CDR2 is FNYEAQ. The CDR3 loop is CASSHRGGSTNEKLFF. The CDR3 nucleotides are TGTGCCAGCAGCCACAGGGGGGGGTCAACTAATGAAAAACTGTTTTTT.

The chain combines TRBV11-2 with TRBJ1-1; 8 positions match TRBD1. The germline V gene encodes CDR1 SGHAT and CDR2 FQNNGV. Trimming cost V 5 bases and J 2 bases; bases outside gene matches: 13. The CDR3 length is 17 residues. CDR3 DNA: TGTGCCAGCAGCCGTGGACAGGGTCGGCCCCCCAACACTGAAGCTTTCTTT. Translation: CASSRGQGRPPNTEAFF.

The rearrangement links TRBV11-2 to TRBJ2-7; 7 bases agree with TRBD1. Unmatched junction bases numbered 9, after V lost 7 bases and J lost 0 bases. Germline-derived CDR1 and CDR2 are SGHAT and FQNNGV. The CDR3 has 15 amino acids. The CDR3 spells CASTPYQGVSYEQYF. The DNA for the CDR3 is TGTGCCAGCACCCCATACCAGGGGGTCTCCTACGAGCAGTACTTC.

To note about this clone: At one boundary the junction diverges from the germline segment, which might be a read error. V gene TRBV27 combines with J gene TRBJ2-7; no firm D call. The CDR3 spans 12 residues. Germline CDR1 reads MNHEY; CDR2 reads SMNVEV (reference sequence). In DNA, the CDR3 is TGTGCCAGCAGGCGAAACGGCTACGGGCAGTACTTC. The encoded protein is CASRRNGYGQYF.

The CDR3 protein is CASSLEAGGRDTQYF. In nucleotides, the CDR3 is TGTGCCAGCAGCTTAGAAGCGGGGGGCCGAGATACGCAGTATTTT. The chain recombines TRBV11-2 with TRBJ2-3; 9 bases map to TRBD2. Trimming cost V 0 bases and J 5 bases; bases outside gene matches: 3. The CDR3 covers 15 residues. The germline gives CDR1 SGHAT, CDR2 FQNNGV.